This TCR beta chain was observed in a study of T cell responses to AZD1222 COVID-19 vaccine. Study information: Combined were second doses at about 4 or about 12 weeks.

In the case of this clone: What it binds is unknown.

General study results and limits: With two AZD1222 doses given, Spike-specific TCR breadth and depth both rose. Most donors were white British and more were female, and clonal diversity was possibly underestimated.

Method: immunoSEQ multiplex PCR; TCRdb's copy keeps in-frame clones and lacks some. The sample has around 150,000 clones, about 90% seen once; the top ten hold roughly 2%. With V trimmed by 3 bases and J by 3 bases, 11 bases remained unmatched. Germline CDR1 and CDR2: SGDLS and YYNGEE. The CDR3 loop spans 17 amino acids. The chain recombines TRBV9 with TRBJ1-1; 10 nucleotides align to TRBD1. This TCR came from an adult in good health. The sample in question was peripheral blood, obtained on day 0 of AZD1222 vaccination. CDR3 residues: CASSGGQGEKVDTEAFF. CDR3 coding DNA: TGTGCCAGCAGCGGAGGACAGGGGGAAAAGGTGGACACTGAAGCTTTCTTT.